These 16 T cell receptor beta chains were all obtained from the same sample, sequenced in a study of T cells in women clearing cervical HPV infection. Profiled with immunoSEQ multiplex PCR; TCRdb holds only in-frame clones, not every one. This sample's table reports some 43,000 clones. Sequencing was performed on blood buffy coat. These receptors were collected from a woman between 18 and 75 years old with a cervical HPV16 infection that either progressed to CIN3+ or cleared (not recorded which).

In regard to this clone: The sequence runs out 3 residues before the end of the CDR3; the remainder is reconstructed from the germline J gene. The chain has TRBV10-3 and TRBJ1-5; D gene unclear. The germline CDR1 and CDR2 sequences are ENHRY and SYGVKD. With 3 bases removed from V and 0 bases from J, the gap between germline ends came to 6 bases. The CDR3 runs 14 residues. Incomplete CDR3 DNA: TGTGCCATCAGTGAAGAGGGTAGCAATCAGCCC. Translation: CAISEEGSNQP. The CDR3 reads in full as CAISEEGSNQPQHF.

The CDR3 reads CASSYRGKDYEQYF. CDR3 bases read: TGTGCCAGCAGTTACCGGGGAAAAGACTACGAG. The V call is TRBV6-2 or TRBV6-3, the J call TRBJ2-7; the D gene is possibly TRBD2 (5 bases). The read finishes 3 residues shy of the CDR3 end, and the germline J gene is used to complete it. Trimming removed 2 bases from V and 3 bases from J, with 11 bases in between. Germline V gives CDR1 MNHEY, CDR2 SVGEGT. There are 14 residues in the CDR3.

Comment on this clone: With the read ending 3 residues before the CDR3 end, the germline J gene is used to fill in that end. The V and J genes are TRBV6-2 or TRBV6-3 and TRBJ2-4; 8 bases match TRBD1. V lost 8 bases and J lost 2; bases outside the gene matches: 11. The CDR3 is 16 residues long. CDR1 and CDR2 from the germline V gene are MNHEY and SVGEGT. CDR3 sequence reads: CASGPRQGLTKNIQYF. The sequenced part of the CDR3 DNA is TGTGCCAGCGGCCCAAGACAGGGGTTAACCAAAAACATT.

CDR3 loop: CASSEDAGLWEKLFF. CDR3 DNA (partial): TGTGCCAGCAGTGAAGATGCAGGGCTCTGGGAAAAG. J is TRBJ2-2 and V is TRBV6-1, with a tentative D call TRBD1 (5 bases). The read ends 3 residues shy of where the CDR3 ends; the end is completed using the germline J gene. CDR1 and CDR2 from the germline V gene are MNHNS and SASEGT. The CDR3 has 15 amino acids.

A word on this clone: Read data end 3 residues before the CDR3 end; the end is taken from the germline J gene. The V gene is TRBV7-8, the J gene TRBJ2-3, with TRBD1 matching 8 bases. Germline V gives CDR1 SGHVS, CDR2 FQNEAQ. With 5 bases clipped from V and 4 bases from J, the junction kept 8 bases outside the gene matches. The CDR3 runs 15 residues. The sequenced CDR3 bases are TGTGCCAGCAGCACACCAGGGGGCTTCGCAGATACG. Its protein is CASSTPGGFADT. The entire CDR3 is CASSTPGGFADTQYF.

In regard to this clone: The missing CDR3 end, 3 residues past where the read stops, is filled in from the germline J gene. This rearrangement joins TRBV3-1 (or the pseudogene TRBV3-2) to TRBJ2-7, with D possibly matching TRBD1 (5 bases). The length of the CDR3 is 17 residues. Per germline, CDR1 LGHDT and CDR2 YNNKEL (reference sequence). With 2 bases removed from V and 3 bases from J, the gap between germline ends came to 20 bases. This chain's CDR3 is CASSQRIGAGIFYEQYF. The DNA read from the CDR3 is TGTGCCAGCAGCCAAAGAATAGGGGCAGGAATCTTCTACGAG.

Concerning this clone itself: The read terminates 3 residues before the CDR3 end, so the remaining end is supplied by the germline J gene. This chain uses TRBV18 with TRBJ1-2; D remains unclear. Germline-derived CDR1 and CDR2 are KGHSH and LQKENI. This CDR3 contains 13 residues. The CDR3 loop is CASSPLGDNDYTF. CDR3 bases read: TGTGCCAGCTCACCGCTAGGCGATAATGAC.

To note about this clone: The CDR3 goes on 3 residues after the read ends, and that part is filled in from the germline J gene. The chain is built from TRBV2 and TRBJ2-7; D may be TRBD1 (5 bases). Trimming stripped 6 bases from V and 3 bases from J, with 9 bases between. The CDR3 extends over 12 amino acids. Germline CDR1 SNHLY, CDR2 FYNNEI. The CDR3 bases that were read are TGTGCCAGCAGCGCTCAGGGCTACGAG. This sequence encodes CASSAQGYE. The complete CDR3 reads CASSAQGYEQYF.

Note on this clone: The read stops 3 residues short of the end of the CDR3; the missing end is completed from the germline J gene. The genes are TRBV7-9 and TRBJ2-1, with D maybe TRBD2 (6 bases). V dropped 1 base and J dropped 7 bases, with 11 bases sitting between them. Germline CDR1 reads SEHNR; CDR2 reads FQNEAQ (reference sequence). This CDR3 is built from 14 residues. Here the CDR3 reads CASSLGVAGNEQFF. CDR3 DNA (partial): TGTGCCAGCAGCTTAGGGGTCGCGGGGAATGAG.

In regard to this clone: The CDR3 end lies 3 residues beyond the end of the read and is filled in from the germline J gene. The sample holds other DNA sequences that translate to the same CDR3. The chain employs TRBV7-9 and TRBJ1-3; D is unclear. The CDR3 has 15 amino acids. In germline, CDR1 is SEHNR, CDR2 FQNEAQ (reference sequence). V was clipped by 10 bases and J by 0 bases, with 16 bases between them. Partial CDR3 DNA: TGTGCCATCCTCGACGGAGCGAGCTCTGGAAACACC. It encodes CAILDGASSGNT. In full, the CDR3 is CAILDGASSGNTIYF.

As to this clone: The CDR3 is cut off 3 residues early in the read; its end comes from the germline J gene. The rearrangement uses TRBV2 and TRBJ1-5; TRBD1 aligns across 7 bases. From germline, CDR1 is SNHLY and CDR2 FYNNEI. This CDR3 contains 13 residues. With 6 bases clipped from V and 3 bases from J, the junction kept 2 bases outside the gene matches. This chain's CDR3 is CASRDRYNQPQHF. CDR3 bases read: TGTGCCAGCAGGGACAGGTACAATCAGCCC. Full variable domain (outside the CDR3, taken from reference TRBV2 and TRBJ1-5): EPEVTQTPSHQVTQMGQEVILRCVPISNHLYFYWYRQILGQKVEFLVSFYNNEISEKSEIFDDQFSVERPDGSNFTLKIRSTKLEDSAMYFCASRDRYNQPQHFGDGTRLSIL.

A word on this clone: The CDR3 end falls 3 residues outside the read, so it is completed with the germline J gene. This sequence joins TRBV28 and TRBJ2-3; tentative D call: TRBD2 (5 bases). CDR1 is MDHEN, CDR2 SYDVKM, per germline. V was pared by 5 bases and J by 5 bases, with 17 bases between. The length of the CDR3 is 15 residues. The sequenced CDR3 bases are TGTGCCAGCAGTCGACGGGATCGTCGGGGAGATACG. It specifies CASSRRDRRGDT. Given in full, the CDR3 is CASSRRDRRGDTQYF.

About this clone: Read coverage stops 3 residues before the CDR3 terminus; the germline J gene supplies the remainder. The chain recombines TRBV19 with TRBJ2-7, with 9 positions matching TRBD1. Germline values: CDR1 LNHDA, CDR2 SQIVND (reference sequence). The CDR3 spans 16 residues. Losses at the gene ends were 6 bases for V and 4 bases for J; bases not matched to a gene: 13. The CDR3: CASSKKRTGGSYEQYF. The CDR3 bases that were read are TGTGCCAGTAGCAAAAAAAGAACAGGGGGCTCATACGAG. The entire variable domain, with the rest obtained from reference TRBV19 and TRBJ2-7, is as follows: DGGITQSPKYLFRKEGQNVTLSCEQNLNHDAMYWYRQDPGQGLRLIYYSQIVNDFQKGDIAEGYSVSREKKESFPLTVTSAQKNPTAFYLCASSKKRTGGSYEQYFGPGTRLTVT.

Concerning this clone: The read stops 3 residues short of the end of the CDR3; the missing end is completed from the germline J gene. V is TRBV5-1 and J is TRBJ1-6; 9 nucleotides match TRBD1. This CDR3 has 15 amino acids. V lost 3 bases, J lost 5 bases, and 3 bases stayed unmatched. Germline CDR1 and CDR2: SGHRS and YFSETQ. The CDR3 bases that were read are TGCGCCAGCAGCTCACGACAGGGGGATAATTCACCC. Protein product: CASSSRQGDNSP. The whole CDR3 region reads CASSSRQGDNSPLHF.

As concerns this clone: The read finishes 3 residues shy of the CDR3 end, and the germline J gene is used to complete it. The chain combines TRBV18 with TRBJ2-6; 8 bases line up with TRBD1. The CDR3 loop spans 14 amino acids. Germline CDR1 and CDR2: KGHSH and LQKENI. With 4 bases clipped from V and 10 bases from J, the junction kept 6 bases outside the gene matches. The sequenced CDR3 bases are TGTGCCAGCTCACGGGTGGACAGGGATAACGTC. As protein: CASSRVDRDNV. Given in full, the CDR3 is CASSRVDRDNVLTF.

Concerning this clone: The read stops 3 residues short of the end of the CDR3; the missing end is completed from the germline J gene. V and J are TRBV5-1 and TRBJ2-1, with TRBD1 identical over 9 bases. With V trimmed by 3 bases and J by 3 bases, 7 bases remained unmatched. The germline CDR1 and CDR2 sequences are SGHRS and YFSETQ. CDR3 length: 16 residues. The CDR3 protein is CASSSEPGQGYNEQFF. CDR3 bases read: TGCGCCAGCAGCTCGGAACCGGGACAGGGCTACAATGAG.